Described below is a single TCR beta chain sequence and its context. Its matching antigen is unknown. 5'RACE with constant-segment primers built TCRalpha and TCRbeta cDNA libraries with UMIs. TCRdb reanalysed the 5' RACE reads using MiXCR and keeps one entry per CDR3 protein. The sample lists some 150,000 distinct CDR3 sequences, approximately 6% occurring once. This sample is part of a study of T-cell memory formation after mild COVID-19. Study results and caveats: Second-wave clones peaking on day 37 lacked confirmed SARS-CoV-2 specificity. Some responding clones appeared in pre-infection memory, suggesting cross-reactive memory joined.

V lost 0 bases to trimming and J lost 4 bases, with 10 bases between them. The CDR3 totals 14 residues. Germline V gives CDR1 SGHRS, CDR2 YFSETQ. The sequenced sample was PBMCs or a T cell subset sorted from them (not recorded which). The chain is built from TRBV5-1 and TRBJ2-5, with D unclear. This receptor was identified in an adult woman who had mild COVID-19 (a few samples of this study predate the infection). Cell type and time point are not known. CDR3 sequence (DNA): TGCGCCAGCAGCTTGGATAATCAGAGAGAGACCCAGTACTTC. As protein: CASSLDNQRETQYF.